Described below is a single T cell receptor (beta chain) sequence and its context. One end of the junction is discordant with germline, which a read error may explain. MiXCR was run by TCRdb on the PCR reads, yielding one entry per CDR3 protein. This table has approximately 320,000 distinct CDR3 sequences, 24% appearing once. CDR1 PRHDT and CDR2 FYEKMQ come from the germline V gene (reference sequence). The CDR3 covers 12 residues. The sample originates from a study of molecular identifiers for immune sequencing clone quantification. Sequencing input: naive CD8+ T cells from blood, with Jurkat cell RNA spiked in. The subset denotes: FACS-sorted CD8+CD4-CCR7+CD45RA+ naive T cells. The chain links TRBV13 to TRBJ1-1; TRBD1 agrees at 7 bases. This TCR derives from a human donor in good health. Some libraries in this study had Jurkat cell RNA spiked in. CDR3 region: CASRETGLEALF. Here the CDR3 DNA reads TGTGCCAGCAGAGAGACAGGGTTGGAGGCTCTCTTT.